This TCR beta chain was identified in a study of CD8+ T cells in alopecia areata. Notes on the study in general: A large proportion of expanded lesional clones were detected persisting in scalp and blood during tofacitinib. Among the 100 top clones, expanded CD8+ clones, like scalp clonality, were significantly decreased by tofacitinib.

Germline CDR1 and CDR2: SGHRS and YFSETQ. The CDR3 runs 15 residues. Deletions cut 4 bases from V and 3 bases from J, with 16 bases between. Sample treatment: oral pan-JAK inhibitor, 5-10 mg twice daily. The authors extracted RNA and reverse transcribed it into cDNA as the sequencing template. TCRdb keeps only in-frame clones here, not all; method: immunoSEQ multiplex PCR. The table has fewer than 350,000 clones, 58% seen once. As for this clone: The antigen remains unidentified.

The sequenced sample was CD4+ T cells sorted from blood, obtained at week 24, from a patient treated with tofacitinib. The clonotype was recovered from a human donor with alopecia areata. The J gene is TRBJ2-5, the V gene TRBV5-1; maybe TRBD2 (5 bases). The CDR3 coding sequence is TGCGCCAGCAGCCCAAACAGCGGACGTGAAGAGACCCAGTACTTC. Residues: CASSPNSGREETQYF.